Presented here are 21 T cell receptor beta chains from one specimen sequenced in a study of T cells in Graves' hyperthyroidism and ophthalmopathy. From RNA transcripts, TCR beta CDR3 regions were amplified. Primed by the HTBI set, a first-round RT-PCR was run on the TCR CDR3. TCRdb reanalysed the multiplex PCR reads using MiXCR and keeps one entry per CDR3 protein. The sample lists about 300,000 distinct CDR3 sequences, roughly a fifth seen once, with less than 45% in the top ten. Sequenced input: blood. The receptors stem from a man aged 45 to 65 with Graves' ophthalmopathy.

This chain joins TRBV20-1 and TRBJ1-2; possible D gene TRBD1, 5 bases. The CDR3 loop spans 17 amino acids. Trimming took 2 bases from V and 1 from J, leaving 20 bases between them. Looked up from germline, CDR1 is DFQATT and CDR2 is SNEGSKA (reference sequence). The CDR3 DNA is TGCAGTGCTAGACCGTCCTCGACAGTTTTCTTTAACTATGGCTACACCTTC. Protein: CSARPSSTVFFNYGYTF.

This clonotype came up a few times. The V and J genes are TRBV7-6 and TRBJ2-7; TRBD2 matches 9 bases. The trim removed 5 bases at V and 5 bases at J, leaving 10 bases unmatched. This CDR3 contains 15 residues. Germline V CDR1 and CDR2: SGHVS, FNYEAQ. CDR3 residues: CASSPGGGRVNEQYF. The CDR3, as DNA: TGTGCCAGCAGCCCGGGTGGCGGGAGGGTCAACGAGCAGTACTTC.

This sequence joins TRBV30 and TRBJ1-5, with no clear D. Germline V gene data show CDR1 as GTSNPN and CDR2 as SVGIG (reference sequence). The V gene lost 5 bases and the J gene lost 0 bases, with 11 bases spanning the gap. CDR3 size: 14 residues. CDR3 sequence: CAWEGKFSNQPQHF. CDR3 coding DNA: TGTGCCTGGGAGGGAAAATTTAGCAATCAGCCCCAGCATTTT.

The rearrangement joins TRBV7-9 to TRBJ2-2; D assignment may be TRBD1 or TRBD2 (6 bases each). V lost 7 bases to trimming and J lost 3 bases, with 12 bases between them. Germline V CDR1 and CDR2: SEHNR, FQNEAQ (reference sequence). This CDR3 spans 14 amino acids. The CDR3 protein is CASTRGEYTGELFF. Here the CDR3 DNA reads TGTGCCAGCACTAGGGGGGAGTACACCGGGGAGCTGTTTTTT.

J is TRBJ1-5 and V is TRBV20-1; D call uncertain. V gave up 6 bases and J gave up 1 base, with 10 bases separating them. CDR3 size: 13 residues. CDR1 and CDR2 from the germline V gene are DFQATT and SNEGSKA (reference sequence). The CDR3 coding sequence is TGCAGTGCCCAGGACCCGAGCAATCAGCCCCAGCATTTT. Translated, it gives CSAQDPSNQPQHF.

J is TRBJ2-7 and V is TRBV2; a possible D gene is TRBD2 (6 bases). Trimming left V 4 bases short and J 5 bases short, with 15 bases between. The CDR3 consists of 14 residues. Germline values: CDR1 SNHLY, CDR2 FYNNEI. The CDR3 sequence: CASSGVRGFHEQYF. Written as DNA, the CDR3 is TGTGCCAGCAGTGGGGTCCGGGGGTTCCACGAGCAGTACTTC. Combining the CDR3 with reference TRBV2 and TRBJ2-7 gives the whole variable domain EPEVTQTPSHQVTQMGQEVILRCVPISNHLYFYWYRQILGQKVEFLVSFYNNEISEKSEIFDDQFSVERPDGSNFTLKIRSTKLEDSAMYFCASSGVRGFHEQYFGPGTRLTVT.

The table lists this clonotype with many counts. The chain combines TRBV11-3 with TRBJ2-1; 13 bases are shared with TRBD2. Germline trimming cut 5 bases from V and 8 bases from J; bases unmatched to any gene: 9. The CDR3 is 16 amino acids. Germline CDR1 reads SGHNT; CDR2 reads YENEEA. Written as DNA, the CDR3 is TGTGCCAGCAGCCCCCGACTAGCGGGAGGTTGGGATGAGCAGTTCTTC. Its translation: CASSPRLAGGWDEQFF. Supplemented by reference TRBV11-3 and TRBJ2-1, the full variable domain reads EAGVVQSPRYKIIEKKQPVAFWCNPISGHNTLYWYLQNLGQGPELLIRYENEEAVDDSQLPKDRFSAERLKGVDSTLKIQPAELGDSAVYLCASSPRLAGGWDEQFFGPGTRLTVL.

This clonotype was found a few times. The J gene is TRBJ2-2, the V gene TRBV12-3 or TRBV12-4; 14 bases are shared with TRBD2. The V segment lost 10 bases and the J segment 4 bases; nucleotides outside the gene matches: 2. The CDR3 is 14 residues long. CDR3 sequence reads: CATGTSGSTGELFF. In DNA form, the CDR3 reads TGTGCCACCGGGACTAGCGGGAGCACCGGGGAGCTGTTTTTT.

The chain carries TRBV15 and TRBJ2-4; D is perhaps TRBD1 (6 bases). This CDR3 comprises 16 residues. Trimming pared 2 bases from V and 0 bases from J, leaving 11 bases between. From germline, CDR1 is LNHNV and CDR2 YYDKDF (reference sequence). The CDR3 nucleotides are TGTGCCACCAGCAGATCTCCGACAGGAGCCAAAAACATTCAGTACTTC. It encodes CATSRSPTGAKNIQYF.

This clonotype was recorded a few times. The rearrangement links TRBV9 to TRBJ2-1, with D unclear. Trimming cost V 7 bases and J 0 bases, with 8 bases left between them. Per the germline V gene, CDR1 is SGDLS and CDR2 is YYNGEE. This CDR3 is built from 13 residues. CDR3 nucleotide sequence: TGTGCCAGCGGGCGCAACTCCTACAATGAGCAGTTCTTC. Protein product: CASGRNSYNEQFF.

This clonotype has only one observation. The chain joins TRBV6-5 to TRBJ1-2; D gene uncertain. CDR1 and CDR2 (germline): MNHEY, SVGAGI. The CDR3 loop spans 15 amino acids. V lost 0 bases and J lost 3, with 11 bases in between. DNA of the CDR3: TGTGCCAGCAGTTACTCAGGAGGTGGGGACTATGGCTACACCTTC. Translating gives CASSYSGGGDYGYTF.

This clonotype was counted at least ten times. The rearrangement joins TRBV2 to TRBJ2-5, with 9 bases fitting TRBD1. Germline V gene lookup returns CDR1 SNHLY and CDR2 FYNNEI. J was trimmed by 2 bases and V by 3 bases; bases with no gene match: 1. The CDR3 spans 14 residues. The CDR3 nucleotides are TGTGCCAGCAGTGAGGACAGGGGACAAGAGACCCAGTACTTC. As protein: CASSEDRGQETQYF.

The chain is built from TRBV5-1 and TRBJ1-2; a weak D match, TRBD1 (5 bases). This CDR3 has 15 amino acids. V was shortened by 4 bases and J by 8 bases, with 21 bases between the two germline ends. Germline lookup yields CDR1 SGHRS and CDR2 YFSETQ. CDR3 DNA: TGCGCCAGCAGCGCCCGGGAGACAGCGGGGGGAGGCTACACCTTC. Translation gives CASSARETAGGGYTF.

This clonotype was picked up many times. This sequence joins TRBV5-5 and TRBJ2-1; D unresolved. Germline CDR1 SGHKS, CDR2 YYEKEE (reference sequence). The CDR3 sequence is 15 residues long. The ends were cut back, 0 bases at V and 8 bases at J, with 15 bases in the middle. CDR3 nucleotides: TGTGCCAGCAGCTTGGAGAACCCTAAAGGCGATGAGCAGTTCTTC. As protein: CASSLENPKGDEQFF.

This clonotype appeared many times. J is TRBJ2-1 and V is TRBV5-1; weak D call: TRBD2 (6 bases). The germline CDR1 and CDR2 sequences are SGHRS and YFSETQ. The CDR3 contains 15 residues. V lost 2 bases, J lost 2 bases, and 11 bases lay in between. The CDR3 bases are TGCGCCAGCAGCTTAATTGCGGGAACCTACAATGAGCAGTTCTTC. Translation gives CASSLIAGTYNEQFF.

This clonotype was counted between two and nine times. J is TRBJ2-7 and V is TRBV27, with 7 nucleotides matching TRBD2. After removal of 3 bases from V and 2 bases from J, the junction contained 7 bases not matched to a gene. Germline-derived CDR1 and CDR2 are MNHEY and SMNVEV (reference sequence). The CDR3 length is 15 residues. The CDR3 sequence: CASSFQGSGTYEQYF. The CDR3 bases are TGTGCCAGCAGTTTTCAGGGCAGCGGGACCTACGAGCAGTACTTC.

This sequence joins TRBV12-3 or TRBV12-4 and TRBJ2-3; TRBD2 agrees at 9 bases. The CDR3 consists of 16 residues. With 5 bases clipped from V and 4 bases from J, the junction kept 10 bases outside the gene matches. Written as DNA, the CDR3 is TGTGCCAGCAGTCCTCCCGTGGCGGGAGGGGCAGATACGCAGTATTTT. This encodes CASSPPVAGGADTQYF.

This clonotype has only a few counts. This chain links TRBV6-1 with TRBJ2-5, with D unresolved. The length of the CDR3 is 11 residues. CDR1 and CDR2 (germline): MNHNS, SASEGT. CDR3 residues: CASQALGTQYF. The CDR3 DNA reads TGTGCTTCCCAGGCCCTGGGGACCCAGTACTTC.

The genes are TRBV5-1 and TRBJ2-5; no reliable D call. Trimming removed 1 base from V and 0 bases from J, with 4 bases in between. Germline CDR1 and CDR2: SGHRS and YFSETQ. This CDR3 is built from 13 residues. The CDR3 nucleotides read TGCGCCAGCAGCTTGAAGTACCAAGAGACCCAGTACTTC. This encodes CASSLKYQETQYF.

This clonotype was seen at least ten times. The rearrangement links TRBV5-1 to TRBJ2-7; 7 bases match TRBD1. J lost 2 bases, V lost 1 base, and 3 bases had no gene match. Germline V gene sequence: CDR1 SGHRS, CDR2 YFSETQ. CDR3 length: 14 amino acids. In nucleotides, the CDR3 is TGCGCCAGCAGCTTGCGGGACAGAGCCTACGAGCAGTACTTC. It encodes CASSLRDRAYEQYF.

The count of this clonotype is one. The chain couples TRBV6-9 to TRBJ2-4, with D possibly being TRBD2 (5 bases). The CDR3 has 16 amino acids. V lost 3 bases and J 3 bases, leaving 15 bases between the germline ends. Germline CDR1 is MNHGY and CDR2 is SVAAGI. Written as DNA, the CDR3 is TGTGCCAGCAGTTACCCCTCCATAGAGGGCAAAAACATTCAGTACTTC. It specifies CASSYPSIEGKNIQYF.